This is a list of T cell receptor beta chains from one sample in a study of early T cells in non-severe SARS-CoV-2 infection. TCRdb reanalysed the 5' RACE reads using MiXCR and keeps one entry per CDR3 protein. The repertoire holds about 55,000 distinct CDR3 sequences, about 7.1% seen once, with 5.8% in the top ten. The sample here was whole blood, taken at baseline. These receptor sequences come from an adult who was a healthcare worker with PCR-confirmed SARS-CoV-2 infection or an uninfected control (not recorded which). Each CDR3 is given with its conserved first and last residue. The D gene is left open where the match is weak. Size tells how often a clone was seen (once, few, many) or the class of an expanded clone, and some rows leave it out.

j_call clone_size v_call d_call cdr3_aa cdr3_nt
TRBJ1-4 few TRBV7-6 TRBD1 CASSFYRTGLNEKLFF TGTGCCAGCAGCTTTTACCGGACAGGACTTAATGAAAAACTGTTTTTT
TRBJ1-5 NA TRBV4-2 NA CASSQGLDSPDQPQHF TGTGCCAGCAGCCAAGGGTTGGACAGTCCAGATCAGCCCCAGCATTTT
TRBJ2-3 few TRBV30 NA CATGGGGGADTQYF TGTGCTACAGGAGGGGGAGGGGGCGCAGATACGCAGTATTTT
TRBJ1-6 many TRBV5-5 NA CASRYDMEKGHHF TGTGCCAGCAGATATGACATGGAAAAAGGCCATCACTTT
TRBJ1-4 many TRBV11-2 NA CASGEPRGTLLGEKLFF TGTGCCAGCGGCGAACCCCGAGGAACGCTCCTCGGGGAAAAACTGTTTTTT
TRBJ2-1 few TRBV28 NA CASSLTLSYNEQFF TGTGCCAGCAGTTTAACCCTCTCCTACAATGAGCAGTTCTTC
TRBJ1-1 many TRBV28 NA CASSLLGTEENTEAFF TGTGCCAGCAGTTTATTAGGGACGGAGGAGAACACTGAAGCTTTCTTT
TRBJ1-2 many TRBV6-5 NA CASSTSSPGTADYGYTF TGTGCCAGCAGTACCTCTTCACCGGGGACGGCAGACTATGGCTACACCTTC
TRBJ2-7 NA TRBV6-2/TRBV6-3 NA CASSFSRAGSYEQYF TGTGCCAGCAGTTTTAGTCGGGCAGGATCCTACGAGCAGTACTTC
TRBJ2-2 NA TRBV12-3/TRBV12-4 NA CASTRPGSDTGELFF TGTGCCAGCACGCGACCAGGGAGCGACACCGGGGAGCTGTTTTTT
TRBJ1-2 few TRBV27 NA CASSLGGSFLGYTF TGTGCCAGCAGTTTGGGCGGATCGTTCTTGGGCTACACCTTC
TRBJ2-7 NA TRBV28 TRBD1 CASSLLGQGSYEQNF TGTGCCAGCAGTTTACTGGGACAGGGTTCCTACGAGCAGAACTTC
TRBJ1-2 NA TRBV7-9 NA CASSPLLRRGRYGYTF TGTGCCAGCAGCCCGTTACTACGGAGGGGACGATATGGCTACACCTTC
TRBJ1-1 NA TRBV27 NA CASQRQRGTEAFF TGTGCCAGCCAAAGGCAACGGGGTACTGAAGCTTTCTTT
TRBJ1-6 many TRBV4-3 NA CASSQDPVYNSPLHF TGCGCCAGCAGCCAAGATCCAGTCTATAATTCACCCCTCCACTTT
TRBJ2-3 many TRBV5-1 NA CASRVGQTDTQYF TGCGCCAGCAGGGTCGGACAGACAGATACGCAGTATTTT
TRBJ2-1 NA TRBV5-1 NA CASSLEPSGPYNEQFF TGCGCCAGCAGCTTGGAACCGTCCGGCCCCTACAATGAGCAGTTCTTC
TRBJ2-3 many TRBV29-1 TRBD1 CSVAGTGVIGDTQYF TGCAGCGTTGCAGGGACAGGGGTCATCGGAGATACGCAGTATTTT
TRBJ2-3 NA TRBV10-1 TRBD1 CASSAGQGYYTQYF TGCGCCAGCAGTGCGGGACAGGGTTATTATACGCAGTATTTT
TRBJ2-2 NA TRBV25-1 NA CASSPAFYTGELFF TGTGCCAGCAGTCCTGCGTTCTACACCGGGGAGCTGTTTTTT
TRBJ2-1 medium-sized TRBV4-3 NA CASSQDFLRAKSSYNEQFF TGCGCCAGCAGCCAAGACTTTTTAAGGGCCAAAAGCTCCTACAATGAGCAGTTCTTC
TRBJ1-2 few TRBV29-1 TRBD1 CSATGTDLFYYGYTF TGCAGCGCTACCGGGACAGACCTTTTCTACTATGGCTACACCTTC
TRBJ2-3 many TRBV28 TRBD2 CASSSRDASASGGIGTDTQYF TGTGCCAGCAGTTCCCGGGACGCAAGTGCTAGCGGGGGGATAGGCACAGATACGCAGTATTTT